This TCR beta chain came from a study of T-cell reconstitution after alpha-beta-depleted transplantation in children. The TCRbeta library was prepared with unique molecular identifiers. MiXCR, run by TCRdb on the PCR reads, gives a single entry per CDR3 protein. In the table there are around 450,000 distinct CDR3 sequences, around 46% of which are singletons. Germline V gives CDR1 SGHAT, CDR2 FQNNGV. The CDR3 contains 18 residues. After removal of 5 bases from V and 3 bases from J, the junction contained 13 bases not matched to a gene. The TCR comes from a girl aged 2 to 10 with aplastic anemia, due to receive a stem cell transplant. V is TRBV11-2 and J is TRBJ2-2, with 9 positions matching TRBD2. Material: PBMCs, obtained before TCRalphabeta/CD19-depleted stem cell transplant. This chain's CDR3 is CASSPLFAGGPDTGELFF. The CDR3 nucleotides are TGTGCCAGCAGCCCACTTTTTGCGGGAGGGCCCGACACCGGGGAGCTGTTTTTT.